The 3 T cell receptor beta chains below come from one sample, sequenced in a study of blood T cell repertoires in COVID-19 (dated by TCRdb to about 2020). Library generation was performed with the immunoSEQ multiplex PCR assay. The source is immuneACCESS, and TCRdb retained only in-frame sequences with V and J called. Part of the clones is not carried over; for the studies checked, unresolved V genes explain less than half of this, and the remainder is unexplained. The sample contains fewer than 60,000 clones, 89% of them found a single time. The top ten clones comprise 7% to 9% of the sample. Sequenced input: peripheral blood. The receptors originated from an older man with active or convalescent COVID-19.

The J gene is TRBJ1-2, the V gene TRBV6-4; D remains ambiguous. The CDR3 spans 13 residues. The V and J ends lost 2 bases and 4 bases respectively, with 8 bases between them. The germline V gene has CDR1 MRHNA and CDR2 SNTAGT. DNA for the CDR3: TGTGCCAGCAGTGACCAAGCTGGCTATGGCTACACCTTC. Encoded protein: CASSDQAGYGYTF.

The chain has TRBV19 and TRBJ2-2; tentatively, D is TRBD1 (6 bases). Germline CDR1 reads LNHDA; CDR2 reads SQIVND (reference sequence). This CDR3 is built from 16 residues. The germline V and J ends were trimmed by 6 bases and 1 base, with 15 bases remaining between them. This CDR3 reads CASSKRQDKNTGELFF. CDR3 bases: TGTGCCAGTAGCAAGCGACAGGATAAGAACACCGGGGAGCTGTTTTTT.

The rearrangement joins TRBV5-4 to TRBJ2-5, with 7 bases matching TRBD1. CDR1 SGHNT and CDR2 YYREEE come from the germline V gene (reference sequence). V lost 3 bases to trimming and J lost 4 bases; unmatched junction nucleotides: 9. The CDR3 is 15 amino acids. The chain's CDR3 is CASSSAQGVGETQYF. CDR3 in DNA: TGTGCCAGCAGCTCCGCCCAGGGGGTGGGAGAGACCCAGTACTTC.